Listed here are 29 T cell receptor beta chains from one sample, sequenced in a study of blood T cells in healthy people across ages (dated by TCRdb to the mid-2010s). The library was made by 5' RACE. Instrument used: Illumina HiSeq 2500. A second PCR of 7 to 11 cycles was performed with a sample-barcoded 5' primer and a J-beta primer mix. The public reads were reprocessed in TCRdb via fastp at Q25 and MiXCR, keeping in-frame beta chains. A single entry per CDR3 protein holds the most common genes and DNA from its merged rows. This sample gives 700,000 or so distinct CDR3 sequences in total; 40% to 45% of them show up just once. The top ten constitute about 32% of the sample. The sample comprised blood. These receptors came from a man at least 80 years old in good health.

Points on this clonotype: Mismatch with germline at one junction end may stem from a read error. The V call is TRBV27, the J call TRBJ2-5, with D hard to call. Germline CDR1 reads MNHEY; CDR2 reads SMNVEV (reference sequence). This CDR3 has 15 residues. CDR3 sequence (DNA): TGTGCTAGCAGCCCACGGGCGACGGTACAAGAGACCCAGTACTTC. It encodes CASSPRATVQETQYF.

The chain couples TRBV3-1 to TRBJ1-1; D unclear. Germline V CDR1 and CDR2: LGHDT, YNNKEL (reference sequence). This CDR3 comprises 14 residues. V was cut by 0 bases and J by 8 bases, with 13 bases left in between. The CDR3 here is CASSQEGFFGEAFF. CDR3 sequence (DNA): TGTGCCAGCAGCCAAGAGGGTTTTTTTGGGGAAGCTTTCTTT. Filled out from reference TRBV3-1 and TRBJ1-1, the complete variable domain reads DTAVSQTPKYLVTQMGNDKSIKCEQNLGHDTMYWYKQDSKKFLKIMFSYNNKELIINETVPNRFSPKSPDKAHLNLHINSLELGDSAVYFCASSQEGFFGEAFFGQGTRLTVV.

This sequence joins TRBV27 and TRBJ2-6; 8 nucleotides align to TRBD1. This CDR3 is 16 amino acids long. The V gene end was trimmed by 4 bases and the J gene end by 0 bases; junction bases not matched to a gene: 2. Germline CDR1 MNHEY, CDR2 SMNVEV (reference sequence). This CDR3 reads CASSWTGTSGANVLTF. CDR3 DNA sequence: TGTGCCAGCAGTTGGACAGGGACCTCTGGGGCCAACGTCCTGACTTTC. Filled out from reference TRBV27 and TRBJ2-6, the complete variable domain reads EAQVTQNPRYLITVTGKKLTVTCSQNMNHEYMSWYRQDPGLGLRQIYYSMNVEVTDKGDVPEGYKVSRKEKRNFPLILESPSPNQTSLYFCASSWTGTSGANVLTFGAGSRLTVL.

As DNA, the CDR3 is TGTGCCAGCAGCCAAAGACAGGGGACTGAAAAACTGTTTTTT. Its protein product is CASSQRQGTEKLFF. The chain recombines TRBV3-1 with TRBJ1-4, with 8 bases matching TRBD1. Germline assignment: CDR1 LGHDT and CDR2 YNNKEL (reference sequence). The CDR3 consists of 14 residues. Trimming cost V 2 bases and J 7 bases; bases outside gene matches: 3.

Only a few counts were recorded for this clonotype. This sequence joins TRBV30 and TRBJ1-4; the D gene is possibly TRBD1 (5 bases). The ends were cut back, 5 bases at V and 7 bases at J, with 20 bases in the middle. This CDR3 has 15 amino acids. Germline CDR1 reads GTSNPN; CDR2 reads SVGIG (reference sequence). The CDR3 is CAWLSGTRGAEKLFF. The CDR3 coding sequence is TGTGCCTGGTTGAGTGGGACCCGCGGAGCTGAAAAACTGTTTTTT.

This clonotype was counted a few times. This chain uses TRBV7-4 with TRBJ2-1; the match to TRBD2 covers 8 bases. CDR3 length equals 16 residues. V was pared by 3 bases and J by 6 bases, with 10 bases of the junction left unmatched. CDR1 SGHVT and CDR2 SQSDAQ come from the germline V gene. CDR3 sequence: CASSFNSLAGFNEQFF. CDR3 in DNA: TGTGCCAGCAGCTTCAACTCTCTAGCGGGTTTCAATGAGCAGTTCTTC.

This clonotype showed up just once. CDR3 in amino acids: CASSPGAGVSNEQFF. CDR3 sequence (DNA): TGTGCCAGCTCACCGGGTGCGGGAGTATCAAATGAGCAGTTCTTC. The chain joins TRBV18 to TRBJ2-1; 7 nucleotides line up with TRBD2. V shed 3 bases and J 7 bases; nucleotides not matched to a gene: 9. CDR1 is KGHSH, CDR2 LQKENI, per germline. The CDR3 runs to 15 residues.

Ten or more counts support this clonotype. V usage is TRBV7-2 and J usage is TRBJ2-1, with 9 bases identical to TRBD2. The CDR3 sequence is 17 residues long. After removal of 2 bases from V and 0 bases from J, the junction contained 5 bases not matched to a gene. Looked up from germline, CDR1 is SGHTA and CDR2 is FQGNSA. CDR3 residues: CASSLLAGSSSYNEQFF. Here the CDR3 DNA reads TGTGCCAGCAGCTTACTAGCGGGGTCGAGCTCCTACAATGAGCAGTTCTTC.

V gene TRBV7-8 combines with J gene TRBJ2-1, with 12 positions matching TRBD1. The last part of the DNA fits TRBJ2-7 better; the J call may be wrong. The CDR3 is 18 residues long. Germline assignment: CDR1 SGHVS and CDR2 FQNEAQ. The CDR3 DNA reads TGTGCCAGCAGCCCGACCGGGACAGGGGGCTGGCTTTACAATGAGCAGTACTTC. This codes for CASSPTGTGGWLYNEQYF.

The chain uses TRBV3-1 and TRBJ2-3, with TRBD2 matching over 7 bases. The germline V gene has CDR1 LGHDT and CDR2 YNNKEL (reference sequence). The ends lost 4 bases at V and 0 bases at J; junction bases unmatched: 13. The CDR3 runs to 18 residues. The CDR3 coding sequence is TGTGCCAGCAGCCTCGGGGGGTACACTCCTCCCAGCACAGATACGCAGTATTTT. This sequence encodes CASSLGGYTPPSTDTQYF.

This chain's CDR3 is CSAGTYEQYF. The CDR3 region has the DNA TGCAGTGCTGGTACATACGAGCAGTACTTC. This chain links TRBV20-1 with TRBJ2-7; D ambiguous. This CDR3 comprises 10 residues. Germline assignment: CDR1 DFQATT and CDR2 SNEGSKA (reference sequence). V was trimmed by 5 bases and J by 4 bases, leaving 6 bases between them.

The rearrangement joins TRBV4-3 to TRBJ2-2, with 12 positions matching TRBD1. The CDR3 runs 15 residues. V lost 4 bases, J lost 7 bases, and 4 bases stayed unmatched. Per the germline V gene, CDR1 is LGHNA and CDR2 is YSLEER. For the CDR3, the DNA is TGCGCCAGCAGCCCCGGGACAGGGGGCGTCGGGGAGCTGTTTTTT. As protein: CASSPGTGGVGELFF.

This clonotype has at least ten counts. The V and J genes are TRBV4-2 and TRBJ1-2; D gene ambiguous. Per germline, CDR1 LGHNA and CDR2 YNFKEQ. The CDR3 contains 14 residues. V lost 0 bases and J 8 bases, leaving 13 bases between the germline ends. The CDR3 protein is CASSQDGRARGYTF. In DNA, the CDR3 is TGTGCCAGCAGCCAAGATGGACGGGCAAGGGGCTACACCTTC.

This clonotype was seen only a few times. The J gene is TRBJ2-1, the V gene TRBV7-2; 14 bases line up with TRBD2. This CDR3 spans 16 amino acids. V was pared by 5 bases and J by 4 bases, with 4 bases of the junction left unmatched. The germline gives CDR1 SGHTA, CDR2 FQGNSA. CDR3 coding DNA: TGTGCCAGCAGCACGGGACTAGCGGGAGTATACAATGAGCAGTTCTTC. Encoded protein: CASSTGLAGVYNEQFF.

Here the CDR3 DNA reads TGTGCCAGCAGTCGTGAACAGGGGGCCACCTACAATGAGCAGTACTTC. It translates to CASSREQGATYNEQYF. The rearrangement links TRBV2 to TRBJ2-1, with TRBD1 matching over 9 bases. Near its end, the DNA agrees better with TRBJ2-7, so the J call may be wrong. Germline V gene sequence: CDR1 SNHLY, CDR2 FYNNEI. The CDR3 extends over 16 amino acids.

The chain couples TRBV20-1 to TRBJ2-5; TRBD2 agrees at 7 bases. The CDR3 totals 13 residues. V was pared by 6 bases and J by 11 bases, with 15 bases of the junction left unmatched. The germline gives CDR1 DFQATT, CDR2 SNEGSKA (reference sequence). The CDR3 protein is CSARTSLPREQYF. The CDR3 nucleotides are TGCAGTGCGCGGACTAGTCTCCCCCGTGAGCAGTACTTC.

This clonotype was found a few times. V gene TRBV18 combines with J gene TRBJ1-6, with unresolved D. Trimming left V 5 bases short and J 8 bases short, with 7 bases between. CDR1 and CDR2 (germline): KGHSH, LQKENI. The CDR3 has 12 residues. The DNA for the CDR3 is TGTGCCAGCTCATCCCCGGATTCACCCCTCCACTTT. Residues: CASSSPDSPLHF.

The chain carries TRBV28 and TRBJ2-5; TRBD2 agrees at 13 bases. V dropped 3 bases and J dropped 8; count of bases not matched to a gene: 6. CDR3 length: 15 residues. The germline CDR1 and CDR2 sequences are MDHEN and SYDVKM. The CDR3 coding sequence is TGTGCCAGCAGTTTGGGACTAGCGGGGAGCCCCACCCAGTACTTC. Its protein product is CASSLGLAGSPTQYF.

This clonotype was counted a few times. The V gene is TRBV20-1, the J gene TRBJ1-6; 8 nucleotides line up with TRBD1. With 7 bases clipped from V and 6 bases from J, the junction kept 8 bases outside the gene matches. The germline V gene encodes CDR1 DFQATT and CDR2 SNEGSKA (reference sequence). CDR3 length: 14 amino acids. CDR3 in amino acids: CSVMRTGPNSPLHF. Written as DNA, the CDR3 is TGCAGTGTTATGCGGACAGGGCCTAATTCACCCCTCCACTTT.

V usage is TRBV9 and J usage is TRBJ2-3; D may correspond to TRBD1 or TRBD2 (5 bases each). V shed 4 bases and J shed 1 base, with 19 bases lying between them. This CDR3 has 17 amino acids. CDR1 and CDR2 from the germline V gene are SGDLS and YYNGEE. The CDR3 nucleotides read TGTGCCAGCAGCTCCTCTCTGGGGGATTTCGGCACAGATACGCAGTATTTT. Protein: CASSSSLGDFGTDTQYF.

The chain employs TRBV5-1 and TRBJ2-7, with D perhaps given as TRBD1 or TRBD2 (5 bases each). The length of the CDR3 is 14 residues. Per germline, CDR1 SGHRS and CDR2 YFSETQ. Trimming removed 3 bases at V and 6 bases at J, with 16 bases between. CDR3 sequence reads: CASSYALGVGEQYF. The DNA of the CDR3 is TGCGCCAGCAGCTACGCCCTGGGGGTCGGCGAGCAGTACTTC.

In regard to this clonotype: A much larger clone lies a single base off, so this may be a read error. The CDR3 DNA reads TGTGCCAGCAGCCAAAGGAATAGCTACACCTTC. Translated, it gives CASSQRNSYTF. This chain uses TRBV3-1 with TRBJ1-2, with D unclear. The germline V gene has CDR1 LGHDT and CDR2 YNNKEL (reference sequence). With 2 bases removed from V and 9 bases from J, the gap between germline ends came to 7 bases. The CDR3 extends over 11 amino acids.

V gene TRBV2 combines with J gene TRBJ2-7; 8 nucleotides align to TRBD1. CDR1 and CDR2 from the germline V gene are SNHLY and FYNNEI. Trimming at V came to 4 bases and at J to 2 bases, leaving 1 base not matched to a gene. The CDR3 loop spans 13 amino acids. The CDR3 DNA is TGTGCCAGCAGTGGACAGGGGACCTACGAGCAGTACTTC. Protein sequence: CASSGQGTYEQYF.

This clonotype was picked up a small number of times. The V call is TRBV7-9, the J call TRBJ1-4, with a weak D call TRBD1 (5 bases). V was shortened by 5 bases and J by 10 bases, with 20 bases between the two germline ends. This CDR3 has 15 residues. Germline V gives CDR1 SEHNR, CDR2 FQNEAQ (reference sequence). CDR3 in amino acids: CASSPRQSQAGKLFF. CDR3 coding DNA: TGTGCCAGCAGCCCCCGACAGAGCCAGGCCGGAAAACTGTTTTTT.

This clonotype was recorded many times. This rearrangement joins TRBV4-3 to TRBJ2-3; D uncertain. V dropped 4 bases and J dropped 6 bases, with 17 bases sitting between them. Germline V gene data show CDR1 as LGHNA and CDR2 as YSLEER. This CDR3 is 15 amino acids long. CDR3 bases: TGCGCCAGCAGCCCCCTCGAGGCCGAGTCGGATACGCAGTATTTT. It specifies CASSPLEAESDTQYF.

V is TRBV6-5 and J is TRBJ2-4; D is perhaps TRBD1 or TRBD2 (5 bases each). Matching the DNA end better, TRBJ2-5 makes the J call doubtful. Germline CDR1 MNHEY, CDR2 SVGAGI. The CDR3 extends over 13 amino acids. CDR3 sequence (DNA): TGTGCCACCACCTGGGGGATTCCCGAGACCCAGTACTTC. Translating it yields CATTWGIPETQYF.

V usage is TRBV4-1 and J usage is TRBJ2-3; 9 bases are shared with TRBD2. This CDR3 contains 17 residues. V gave up 1 base and J gave up 1 base; unmatched junction bases: 6. CDR1 and CDR2 (germline): MGHRA, YSYEKL. The CDR3 loop reads CASSQVGGGGGTDTQYF. The CDR3 DNA follows: TGCGCCAGCAGCCAAGTTGGCGGGGGGGGCGGCACAGATACGCAGTATTTT.

The V gene is TRBV29-1, the J gene TRBJ2-2; tentatively, D is TRBD2 (5 bases). The CDR3 is made up of 13 amino acids. V shed 8 bases and J shed 0 bases, with 10 bases lying between them. In germline, CDR1 is SQVTM, CDR2 ANQGSEA. DNA for the CDR3: TGCAGCTCCCGGAGGACGAACACCGGGGAGCTGTTTTTT. It is translated as CSSRRTNTGELFF.

The chain links TRBV14 to TRBJ2-1; D call uncertain. The J call is doubtful: the DNA matches TRBJ2-7 better. The CDR3 has 12 residues. CDR1 is SGHDN, CDR2 FVKESK, per germline. CDR3 protein: CASSPESYEQYF. CDR3 DNA: TGTGCCAGCAGCCCTGAATCCTACGAGCAGTACTTC.